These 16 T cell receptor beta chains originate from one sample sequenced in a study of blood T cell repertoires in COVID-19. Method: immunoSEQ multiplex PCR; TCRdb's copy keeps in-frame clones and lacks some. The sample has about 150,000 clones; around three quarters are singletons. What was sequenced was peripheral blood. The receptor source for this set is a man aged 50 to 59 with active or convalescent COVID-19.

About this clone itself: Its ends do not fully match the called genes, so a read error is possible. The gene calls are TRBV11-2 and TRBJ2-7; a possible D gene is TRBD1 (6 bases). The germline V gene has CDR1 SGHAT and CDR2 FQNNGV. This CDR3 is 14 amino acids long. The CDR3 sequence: CANSLGTGQYEQYF. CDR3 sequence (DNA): TGTGCCAACAGCTTAGGAACAGGGCAGTACGAGCAGTACTTC.

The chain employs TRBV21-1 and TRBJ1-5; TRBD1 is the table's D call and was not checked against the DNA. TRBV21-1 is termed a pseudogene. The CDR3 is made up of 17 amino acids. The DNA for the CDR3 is TGTGCCAGCAGCAAAGGGGACAGAAGAGACCAAAATCAGCCCCAGCATTTT. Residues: CASSKGDRRDQNQPQHF.

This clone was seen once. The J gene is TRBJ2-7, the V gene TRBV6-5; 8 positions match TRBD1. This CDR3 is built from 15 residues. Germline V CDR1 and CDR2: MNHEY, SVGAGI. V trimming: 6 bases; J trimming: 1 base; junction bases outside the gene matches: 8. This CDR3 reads CASRPAGGASYEQYF. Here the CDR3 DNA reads TGTGCCAGCAGACCGGCAGGGGGCGCATCCTACGAGCAGTACTTC.

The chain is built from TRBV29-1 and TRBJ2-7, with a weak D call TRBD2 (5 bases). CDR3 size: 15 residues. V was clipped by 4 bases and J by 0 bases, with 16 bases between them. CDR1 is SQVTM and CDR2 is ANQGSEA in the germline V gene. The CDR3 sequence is CSVVLGRTASYEQYF. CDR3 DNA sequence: TGCAGCGTTGTCCTAGGCAGGACTGCCTCCTACGAGCAGTACTTC.

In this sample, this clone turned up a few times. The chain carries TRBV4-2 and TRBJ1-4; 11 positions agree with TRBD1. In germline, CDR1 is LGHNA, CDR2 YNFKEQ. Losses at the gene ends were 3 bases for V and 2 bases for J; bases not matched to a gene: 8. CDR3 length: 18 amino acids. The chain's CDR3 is CASSQMDRGLGTNEKLFF. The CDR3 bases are TGTGCCAGCAGCCAGATGGACAGGGGGCTGGGTACTAATGAAAAACTGTTTTTT.

Written as DNA, the CDR3 is TGTGCCAGCAGTTACTCAGCAGGTCAAACTGAAGCTTTCTTT. This codes for CASSYSAGQTEAFF. V gene TRBV6-5 combines with J gene TRBJ1-1, with D uncertain. Between the trimmed V and J ends, which lost 0 bases and 5 bases, there was a span of 10 bases. Germline-derived CDR1 and CDR2 are MNHEY and SVGAGI. This CDR3 is built from 14 residues.

This CDR3 reads CASSYRTSGEETQYF. The CDR3 DNA is TGTGCCAGCAGTTACAGGACTAGCGGAGAAGAGACCCAGTACTTC. The rearrangement joins TRBV6-2 or TRBV6-3 to TRBJ2-5; 10 bases line up with TRBD2. V gave up 2 bases and J gave up 3 bases; unmatched junction bases: 3. The CDR3 loop spans 15 amino acids. CDR1 is MNHEY, CDR2 SVGEGT, per germline.

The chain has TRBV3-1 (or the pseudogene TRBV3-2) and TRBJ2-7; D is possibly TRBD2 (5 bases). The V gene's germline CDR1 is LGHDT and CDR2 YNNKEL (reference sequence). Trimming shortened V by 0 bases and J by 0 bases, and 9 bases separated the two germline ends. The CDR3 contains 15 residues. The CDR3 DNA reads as TGTGCCAGCAGCCAAGAACCAGAGGGCTCCTACGAGCAGTACTTC. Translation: CASSQEPEGSYEQYF.

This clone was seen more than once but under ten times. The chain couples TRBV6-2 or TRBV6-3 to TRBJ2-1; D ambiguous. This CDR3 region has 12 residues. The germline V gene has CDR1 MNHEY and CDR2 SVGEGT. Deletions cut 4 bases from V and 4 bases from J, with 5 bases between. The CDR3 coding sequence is TGTGCCAGCAGTTTCCAGTACAATGAGCAGTTCTTC. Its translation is CASSFQYNEQFF.

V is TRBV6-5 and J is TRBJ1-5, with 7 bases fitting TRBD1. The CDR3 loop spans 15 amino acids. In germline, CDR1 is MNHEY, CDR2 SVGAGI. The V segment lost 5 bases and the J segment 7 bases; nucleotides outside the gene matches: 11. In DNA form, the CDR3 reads TGTGCCAGCAGTCCTAACAGGGGTTTGGGCCAGCCCCAGCATTTT. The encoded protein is CASSPNRGLGQPQHF.

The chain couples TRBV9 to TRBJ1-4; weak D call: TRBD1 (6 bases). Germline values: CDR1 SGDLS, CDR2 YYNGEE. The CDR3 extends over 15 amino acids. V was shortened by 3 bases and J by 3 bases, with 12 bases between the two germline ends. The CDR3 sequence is CASSAEDRPNEKLFF. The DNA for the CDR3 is TGTGCCAGCAGCGCAGAAGACAGGCCTAATGAAAAACTGTTTTTT.

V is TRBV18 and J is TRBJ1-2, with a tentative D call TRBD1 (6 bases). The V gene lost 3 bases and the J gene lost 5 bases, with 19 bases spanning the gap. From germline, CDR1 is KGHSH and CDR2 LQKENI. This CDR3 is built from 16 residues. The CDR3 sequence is CASSPVDSFNLYGYTF. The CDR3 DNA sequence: TGTGCCAGCTCACCCGTGGACAGTTTTAACCTTTATGGCTACACCTTC.

The CDR3 DNA reads as TGTGCCAGCTCACGGTTGGGACAGGTTAGCACAGATACGCAGTATTTT. Translated: CASSRLGQVSTDTQYF. This chain connects TRBV18 to TRBJ2-3; 8 bases match TRBD1. This CDR3 has 16 amino acids. CDR1 is KGHSH and CDR2 is LQKENI in the germline V gene. V trimming: 4 bases; J trimming: 0 bases; junction bases outside the gene matches: 6.

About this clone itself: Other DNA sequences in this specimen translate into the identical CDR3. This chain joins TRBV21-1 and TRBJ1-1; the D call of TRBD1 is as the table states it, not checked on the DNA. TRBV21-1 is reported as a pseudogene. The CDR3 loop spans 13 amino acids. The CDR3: CASSAGQTTEAFF. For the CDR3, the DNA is TGTGCCAGCAGCGCCGGACAAACGACTGAAGCTTTCTTT.

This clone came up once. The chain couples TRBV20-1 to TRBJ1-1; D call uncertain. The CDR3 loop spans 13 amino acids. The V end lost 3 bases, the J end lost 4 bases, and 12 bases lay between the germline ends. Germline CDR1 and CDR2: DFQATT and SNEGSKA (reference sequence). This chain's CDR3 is CSASGREGTEAFF. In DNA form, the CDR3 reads TGCAGTGCTAGTGGGAGGGAGGGCACTGAAGCTTTCTTT.

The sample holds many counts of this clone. In DNA, the CDR3 is TGTGCCAGCACATCGCGGCCAGCGGGACCCAATGAGCAGTTCTTC. Its protein is CASTSRPAGPNEQFF. V is TRBV7-8 and J is TRBJ2-1; TRBD2 matches at 7 bases. In germline, CDR1 is SGHVS, CDR2 FQNEAQ. The CDR3 spans 15 residues. The V gene end was trimmed by 7 bases and the J gene end by 6 bases; junction bases not matched to a gene: 12.